This T cell receptor (beta chain) was found in a study of blood T cell repertoires in COVID-19. Symptom resolution, clearance, or two negative PCRs marked the recovered donors of Cohort 3. Assay used: immunoSEQ multiplex PCR; TCRdb lists only in-frame clones, some missing. This sample has about 250,000 clones, with about 88% found just once. Sequenced input: PBMCs or T cells enriched from blood (not recorded which). The TCR was taken from a woman aged 50 to 60 who had recovered from COVID-19.

This CDR3 reads CAGGYSYNEQFF. CDR3 in DNA: TGTGCCGGAGGTTACTCCTACAATGAGCAGTTCTTC. The chain employs TRBV7-9 and TRBJ2-1, with D possibly matching TRBD2 (5 bases). V was pared by 11 bases and J by 0 bases, with 8 bases between. The CDR3 contains 12 residues. Germline V gives CDR1 SEHNR, CDR2 FQNEAQ (reference sequence).